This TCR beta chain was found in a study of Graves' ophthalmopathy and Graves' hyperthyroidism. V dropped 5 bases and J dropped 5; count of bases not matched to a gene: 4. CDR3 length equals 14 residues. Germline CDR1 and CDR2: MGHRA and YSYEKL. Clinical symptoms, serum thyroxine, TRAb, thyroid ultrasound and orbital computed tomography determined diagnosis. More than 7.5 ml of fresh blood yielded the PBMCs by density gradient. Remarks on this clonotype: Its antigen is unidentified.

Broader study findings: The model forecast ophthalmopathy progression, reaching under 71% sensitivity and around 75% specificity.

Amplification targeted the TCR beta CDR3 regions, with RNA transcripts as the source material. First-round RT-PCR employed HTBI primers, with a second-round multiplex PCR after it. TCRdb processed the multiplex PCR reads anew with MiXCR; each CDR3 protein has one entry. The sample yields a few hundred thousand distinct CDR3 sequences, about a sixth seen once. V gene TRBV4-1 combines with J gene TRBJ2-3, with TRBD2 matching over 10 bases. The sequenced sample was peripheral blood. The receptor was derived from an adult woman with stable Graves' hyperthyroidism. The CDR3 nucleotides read TGCGCCAGCAGCGGAGCGGGAGGGCTAGATACGCAGTATTTT. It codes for CASSGAGGLDTQYF.